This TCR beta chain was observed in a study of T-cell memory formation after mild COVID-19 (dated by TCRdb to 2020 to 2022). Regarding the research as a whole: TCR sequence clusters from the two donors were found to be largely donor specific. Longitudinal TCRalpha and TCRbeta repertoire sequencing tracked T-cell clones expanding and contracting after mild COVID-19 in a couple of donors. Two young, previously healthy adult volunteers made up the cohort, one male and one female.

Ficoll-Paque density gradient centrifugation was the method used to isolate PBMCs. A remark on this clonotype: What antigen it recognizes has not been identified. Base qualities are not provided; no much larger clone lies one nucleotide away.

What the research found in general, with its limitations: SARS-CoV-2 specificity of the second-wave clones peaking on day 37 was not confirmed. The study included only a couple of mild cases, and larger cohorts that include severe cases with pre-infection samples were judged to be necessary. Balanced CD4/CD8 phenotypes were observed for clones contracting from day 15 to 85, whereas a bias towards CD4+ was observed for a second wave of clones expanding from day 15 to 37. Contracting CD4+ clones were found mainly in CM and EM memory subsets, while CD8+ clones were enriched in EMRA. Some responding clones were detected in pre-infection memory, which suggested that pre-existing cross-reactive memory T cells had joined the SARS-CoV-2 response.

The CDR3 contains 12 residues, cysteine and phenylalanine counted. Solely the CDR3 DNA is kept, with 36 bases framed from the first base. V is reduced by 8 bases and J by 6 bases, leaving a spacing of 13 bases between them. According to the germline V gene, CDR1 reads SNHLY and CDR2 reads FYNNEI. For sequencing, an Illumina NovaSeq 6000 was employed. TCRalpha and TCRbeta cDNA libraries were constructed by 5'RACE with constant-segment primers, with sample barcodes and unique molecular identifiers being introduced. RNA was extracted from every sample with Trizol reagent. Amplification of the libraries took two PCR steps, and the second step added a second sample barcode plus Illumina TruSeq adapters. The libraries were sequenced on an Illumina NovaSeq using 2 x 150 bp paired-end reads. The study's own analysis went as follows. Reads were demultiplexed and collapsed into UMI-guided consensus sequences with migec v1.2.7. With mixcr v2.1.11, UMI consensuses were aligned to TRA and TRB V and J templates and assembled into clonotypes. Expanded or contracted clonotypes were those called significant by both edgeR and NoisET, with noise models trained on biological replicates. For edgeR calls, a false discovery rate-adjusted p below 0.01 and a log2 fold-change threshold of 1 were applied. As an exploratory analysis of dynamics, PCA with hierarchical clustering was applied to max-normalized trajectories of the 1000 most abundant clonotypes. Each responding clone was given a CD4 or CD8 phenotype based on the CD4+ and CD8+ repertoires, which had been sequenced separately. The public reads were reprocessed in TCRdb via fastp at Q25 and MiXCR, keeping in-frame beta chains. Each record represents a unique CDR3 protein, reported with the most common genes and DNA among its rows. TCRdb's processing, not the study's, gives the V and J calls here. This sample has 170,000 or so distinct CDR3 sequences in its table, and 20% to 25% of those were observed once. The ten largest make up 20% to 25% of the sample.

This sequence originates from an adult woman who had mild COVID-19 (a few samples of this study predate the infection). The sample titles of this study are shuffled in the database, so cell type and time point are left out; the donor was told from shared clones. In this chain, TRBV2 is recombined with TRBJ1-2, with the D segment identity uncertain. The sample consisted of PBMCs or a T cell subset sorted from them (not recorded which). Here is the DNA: TGTGCCAGCCAAACAGATATCAATGGCTACACCTTC. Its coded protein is CASQTDINGYTF.